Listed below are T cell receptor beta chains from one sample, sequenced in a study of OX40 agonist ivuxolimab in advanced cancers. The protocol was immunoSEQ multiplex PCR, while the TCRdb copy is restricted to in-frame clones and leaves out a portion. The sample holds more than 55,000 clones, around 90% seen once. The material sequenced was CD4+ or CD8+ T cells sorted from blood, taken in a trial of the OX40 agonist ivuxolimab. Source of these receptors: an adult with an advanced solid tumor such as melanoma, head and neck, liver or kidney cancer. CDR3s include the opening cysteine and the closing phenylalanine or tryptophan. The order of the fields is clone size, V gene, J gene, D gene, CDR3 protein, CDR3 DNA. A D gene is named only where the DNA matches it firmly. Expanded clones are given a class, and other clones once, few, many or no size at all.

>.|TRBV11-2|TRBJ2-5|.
CASSYGRETQYF
TGTGCCAGCAGCTACGGACGGGAGACCCAGTACTTC
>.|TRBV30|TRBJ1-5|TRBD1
CAWSVHRTGGQPQHF
TGTGCCTGGAGTGTACATCGGACAGGGGGGCAGCCCCAGCATTTT
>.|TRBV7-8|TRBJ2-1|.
CASSSRGTRLNEQFF
TGTGCCAGCAGCTCACGGGGGACTCGCCTCAATGAGCAGTTCTTC
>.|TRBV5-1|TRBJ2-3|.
CASKQTGRTTDTQYF
TGCGCCAGCAAACAAACGGGACGAACCACAGATACGCAGTATTTT
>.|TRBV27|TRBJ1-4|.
CASSFPVFQTKFIIKSNEKLFF
TGTGCCAGCAGTTTTCCGGTGTTCCAAACAAAATTTATTATTAAGTCTAATGAAAAACTGTTTTTT
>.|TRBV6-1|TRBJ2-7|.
CASSEMQSYEQYF
TGTGCCAGCAGTGAAATGCAGTCCTACGAGCAGTACTTC
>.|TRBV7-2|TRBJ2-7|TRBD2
CASRAGLVSYEQYF
TGTGCCAGCAGGGCGGGACTAGTCTCCTACGAGCAGTACTTC
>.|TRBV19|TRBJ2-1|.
CASSPQGGDYNEQFF
TGTGCCAGTAGTCCACAGGGTGGGGACTACAATGAGCAGTTCTTC
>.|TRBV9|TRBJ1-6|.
CASSSRSAGSNSPLHF
TGTGCCAGCAGCAGCCGGTCAGCGGGTAGTAATTCACCCCTCCACTTT
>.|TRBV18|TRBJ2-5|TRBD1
CASSPGQGRPETQYF
TGTGCCAGCTCACCAGGACAGGGTCGGCCAGAGACCCAGTACTTC
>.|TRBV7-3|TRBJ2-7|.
CASSLTAVSTGEQYF
TGTGCCAGCAGCTTAACGGCCGTATCTACGGGTGAGCAGTACTTC
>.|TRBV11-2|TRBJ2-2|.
CASSLPVGDTGELFF
TGTGCCAGCAGCCTCCCTGTGGGGGACACCGGGGAGCTGTTTTTT
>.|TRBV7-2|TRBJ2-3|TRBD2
CASSLTLAGGGTDTQYF
TGTGCCAGCAGCTTAACTCTAGCGGGAGGGGGCACAGATACGCAGTATTTT
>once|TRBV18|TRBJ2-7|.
CASSPTGSYEQYF
TGTGCCAGCTCACCTACAGGTTCCTACGAGCAGTACTTC
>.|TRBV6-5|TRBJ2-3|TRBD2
CASSQGLAGDTQYF
TGTGCCAGCAGCCAGGGACTAGCGGGGGATACGCAGTATTTT
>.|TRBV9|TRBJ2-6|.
CADLGRVTGANVLTF
TGTGCCGACCTCGGCAGGGTAACTGGGGCCAACGTCCTGACTTTC
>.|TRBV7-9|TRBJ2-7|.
CASGSGWGEQYF
TGTGCCAGCGGTTCAGGGTGGGGCGAGCAGTACTTC
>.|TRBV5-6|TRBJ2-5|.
CASSSPGWGQETQYF
TGTGCCAGCAGCTCCCCAGGGTGGGGGCAAGAGACCCAGTACTTC
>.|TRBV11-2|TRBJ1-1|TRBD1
CASSYQGAMNTEAFF
TGTGCCAGCAGCTATCAGGGGGCCATGAACACTGAAGCTTTCTTT
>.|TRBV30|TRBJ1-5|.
CAWSGEGPWPQHF
TGTGCCTGGAGTGGAGAGGGGCCATGGCCCCAGCATTTT
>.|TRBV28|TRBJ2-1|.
CASSPIQGVKVDNEQFF
TGTGCCAGCAGTCCGATACAGGGCGTTAAGGTTGACAATGAGCAGTTCTTC
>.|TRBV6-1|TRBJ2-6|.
CASSVEQYSGANVLTF
TGTGCCAGCAGTGTAGAACAGTACTCTGGGGCCAACGTCCTGACTTTC
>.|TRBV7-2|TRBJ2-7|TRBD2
CASGLAGGPQEQYF
TGTGCCAGCGGGCTAGCGGGAGGGCCTCAGGAGCAGTACTTC
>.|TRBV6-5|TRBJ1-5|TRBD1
CASSSYRQGTQPQHF
TGTGCCAGCAGTTCCTATCGACAGGGTACGCAGCCCCAGCATTTT
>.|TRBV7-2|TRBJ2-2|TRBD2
CASSLVGTSGTGELFF
TGTGCCAGCAGCTTAGTTGGGACTAGCGGGACCGGGGAGCTGTTTTTT
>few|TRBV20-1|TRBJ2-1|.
CSANQGSWQFF
TGCAGTGCTAATCAGGGGAGTTGGCAGTTCTTC
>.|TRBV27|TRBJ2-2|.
CASSLSKGRGPGELFF
TGTGCCAGCAGTTTATCGAAGGGCCGGGGTCCCGGGGAGCTGTTTTTT
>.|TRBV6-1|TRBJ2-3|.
CASSGRVTDTQYF
TGTGCCAGCAGTGGTAGGGTCACAGATACGCAGTATTTT
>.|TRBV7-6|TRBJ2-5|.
CASSLDARAGETQYF
TGTGCCAGCAGCTTAGACGCCCGGGCCGGTGAGACCCAGTACTTC
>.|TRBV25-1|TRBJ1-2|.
CASSDPGRIRYTF
TGTGCCAGCAGTGACCCCGGCAGGATCCGCTACACCTTC
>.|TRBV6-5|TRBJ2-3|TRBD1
CASSYSTGGTNTQYF
TGTGCCAGCAGTTACTCAACAGGGGGAACAAATACGCAGTATTTT
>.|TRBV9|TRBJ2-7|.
CASSSRPTGSYEQYF
TGTGCCAGCAGCTCCAGACCCACAGGTTCCTACGAGCAGTACTTC
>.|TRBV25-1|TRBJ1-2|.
CASSMEGGGYGYTF
TGTGCCAGCAGTATGGAGGGAGGGGGCTATGGCTACACCTTC
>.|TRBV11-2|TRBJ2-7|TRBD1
CASSLAGSGTGFREQYF
TGTGCCAGCAGCTTAGCTGGGTCCGGGACAGGGTTCCGCGAGCAGTACTTC
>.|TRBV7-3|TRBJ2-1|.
CASSINPQAGSNEQFF
TGTGCCAGCAGCATCAATCCCCAGGCAGGGTCGAATGAGCAGTTCTTC
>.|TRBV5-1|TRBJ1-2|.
CASSSEGTGYTF
TGCGCCAGCAGCTCGGAGGGGACGGGCTACACCTTC
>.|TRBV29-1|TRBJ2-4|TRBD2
CSVQVGLAGGKNIQYF
TGCAGCGTTCAAGTCGGACTAGCGGGAGGGAAAAACATTCAGTACTTC
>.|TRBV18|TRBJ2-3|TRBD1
CASSPFLGTGGTDTQYF
TGTGCCAGCTCACCATTCCTCGGGACAGGGGGTACAGATACGCAGTATTTT
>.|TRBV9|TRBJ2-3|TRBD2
CASSLGLALTDTQYF
TGTGCCAGCAGCTTGGGACTAGCCCTCACAGATACGCAGTATTTT
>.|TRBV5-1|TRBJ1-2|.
CASSRRDAYGYTF
TGCGCCAGCAGCCGCCGGGACGCCTATGGCTACACCTTC
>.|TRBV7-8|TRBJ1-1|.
CASSRKRGGVYTEAFF
TGTGCCAGCTCTAGGAAGCGGGGGGGAGTGTACACTGAAGCTTTCTTT
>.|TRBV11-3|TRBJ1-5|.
CASSLAPTSGNF
TGTGCCAGCAGCTTAGCCCCGACGTCGGGGAATTTT
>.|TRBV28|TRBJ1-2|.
CASSPRGGPAYGYTF
TGTGCCAGCAGTCCCAGGGGAGGGCCGGCCTATGGCTACACCTTC
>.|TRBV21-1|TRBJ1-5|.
CAPNLRPQHF
TGTGCCCCCAACTTGAGGCCCCAGCATTTT
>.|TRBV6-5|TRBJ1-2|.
CASRPNLRGNYGYTF
TGTGCCAGCAGACCTAATTTACGGGGCAACTATGGCTACACCTTC
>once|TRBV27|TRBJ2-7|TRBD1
CASSPQGETSYEQYF
TGTGCCAGCAGTCCTCAGGGGGAGACCTCCTACGAGCAGTACTTC
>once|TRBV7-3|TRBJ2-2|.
CASSLLGHTGELFF
TGTGCCAGCAGCTTGTTGGGGCACACCGGGGAGCTGTTTTTT
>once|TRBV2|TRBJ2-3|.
CASRRSTDTQYF
TGTGCCAGCCGTAGAAGCACAGATACGCAGTATTTT
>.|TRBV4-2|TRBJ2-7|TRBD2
CASSQGSGSSYEQYF
TGTGCCAGCAGCCAAGGCAGCGGGAGCTCCTACGAGCAGTACTTC
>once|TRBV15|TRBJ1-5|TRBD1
CATSERDRNQPQHF
TGTGCCACCAGCGAGAGGGACAGGAATCAGCCCCAGCATTTT
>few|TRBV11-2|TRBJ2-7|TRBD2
CASSSGTSGRYF
TGTGCCAGCAGCTCCGGGACTAGCGGGAGATACTTC
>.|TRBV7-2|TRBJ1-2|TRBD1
CASSLTGAGYTF
TGTGCCAGCAGCCTGACAGGGGCTGGCTACACCTTC
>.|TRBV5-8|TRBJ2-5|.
CASSPARGETQYF
TGTGCCAGCAGCCCTGCTAGGGGTGAGACCCAGTACTTC
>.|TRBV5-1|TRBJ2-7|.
CASSLNGLYEQYF
TGCGCCAGCAGCTTGAATGGACTTTACGAGCAGTACTTC
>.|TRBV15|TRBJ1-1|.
CATSRGRRELWAFF
TGTGCCACCAGCAGAGGGAGGAGGGAGTTGTGGGCTTTCTTT